This entry is about one T cell receptor (beta chain). From germline, CDR1 is SGHTA and CDR2 FQGNSA. Trimming pared 3 bases from V and 7 bases from J, leaving 12 bases between. The CDR3 sequence is 13 residues long. These data belong to a study of shared clonotypes between healthy human individuals. Generated by immunoSEQ multiplex PCR, the TCRdb table keeps only in-frame clones and is missing some. The data show 2 million to 2.5 million clones, 90% to 96% seen once. The chain is built from TRBV7-2 and TRBJ1-2; unclear D gene. The sequenced sample consisted of naive CD4+ T cells sorted from blood. Sample subset: CD45RA+ positively selected. The TCR comes from a man aged 18 to 29 in good health. The CDR3 loop reads CASSLQGLLGYTF. As DNA, the CDR3 is TGTGCCAGCAGCTTGCAAGGTCTCCTTGGCTACACCTTC.